This TCR beta chain was sequenced in a study of CD8+ T cells in alopecia areata (dated by TCRdb to the late 2010s). For context, the study as a whole: Treated patients were enrolled in an open-label pilot trial of oral tofacitinib, 5 to 10 mg twice daily, for moderate-to-severe alopecia areata. The study used high-throughput TCRbeta sequencing to examine T cell clonal expansion in alopecia areata, in both the C3H/HeJ mouse model and human patients. In humans, TCRbeta sequencing was performed on scalp tissue and on sorted CD4+ and CD8+ peripheral blood T cells from healthy controls and from patients with patchy or totalis/universalis alopecia areata. Tofacitinib-treated patients had biopsies at baseline and at 4 and 24 weeks of treatment, with a later scalp biopsy in several patients. Clonality in the scalp was compared among normal scalp (n=4), patchy alopecia areata scalp (n=8), and alopecia totalis/universalis scalp (n=8). Patients stayed on tofacitinib for 6 to 18 months and then had 6 months of follow-up off drug so that delayed response and recurrence could be assessed. RNA was extracted with the PAXgene miRNA kit for fixed scalp, the miRNeasy kit for PBMCs, and the RNeasy kit for mouse skin. TCRbeta CDR3 regions were amplified by immunoSEQ multiplex PCR with 35 Vbeta forward and 13 Jbeta reverse primers. The investigation overall reported the following: Unlike mouse skin, where gammadelta T cells dominate, normal human skin contains resident alphabeta T cells that get sequenced too, which complicates analysis of the scalp TCR repertoire. Shared TCR sequences between patients were less evident than in mice, which may be partly attributable to HLA diversity in the patient population. Compared with normal scalp, lesional scalp had higher clonality and more expanded CD8+ clones, particularly in alopecia totalis/universalis, a pattern that suggests antigenic drive.

Of note for this clone: Its antigen specificity is not known. Nothing much larger sits one base from this clone, and base qualities are not available.

The library was prepared using the immunoSEQ multiplex PCR assay. To provide template for TCR sequencing, every sample had RNA extracted and reverse transcribed into cDNA. First-strand cDNA was synthesized using SuperScript III with a 2:1 mix of oligo-dT and random hexamers. Amplification bias was assessed with a synthetic immune receptor repertoire, and residual bias was removed computationally. The authors' pipeline ran thus. Raw reads were preprocessed to remove errors, and CDR3 was defined by IMGT conventions from the conserved cysteine to phenylalanine. Clonality was computed by normalizing Shannon entropy by log2 of the number of productive unique TCRs and subtracting the result from 1. CD4 or CD8 identity of scalp clones was inferred by cross-referencing scalp TCRbeta sequences with sorted blood CD4 and CD8 repertoires. Drawn from immuneACCESS, this table holds only the in-frame rearrangements with V and J called that TCRdb kept. Clones are partly lost; checked studies trace under half to an unresolved V gene and leave the rest unexplained. Clone size and V and J calls were adopted from that table, with D and trimming inferred from the DNA. In this sample the table shows over 150,000 clones, about 63% of which occur a single time. The top ten clonotypes cover 1.5% to 2% of the sample.

The time point label corresponds to: baseline before oral tofacitinib. Lesional scalp punch biopsies and peripheral blood were collected from alopecia areata patients. PBMCs were isolated by density centrifugation and stained for CD3, CD4 and CD8, and CD4+ and CD8+ T cells were sorted on a FACSAria. The CDR3 covers 15 residues, taking in both the cysteine and the phenylalanine. Only the CDR3 portion is preserved as DNA: 45 bases, with reading frame beginning at the first base. V and J are trimmed by 5 bases and 6 bases, and the gene matches miss 10 bases of the junction. In the germline V gene, CDR1 corresponds to SQVTM and CDR2 to ANQGSEA.

Recombination joined TRBV29-1 with TRBJ2-1; 10 bases in the junction line up with TRBD2. Source: CD4+ T cells sorted from blood, taken at week 0. The sequence was obtained from a human donor with alopecia areata. The CDR3 region has the sequence CSVITGLASPNEQFF. Here is the DNA: TGCAGCGTTATAACGGGACTAGCGTCCCCCAATGAGCAGTTCTTC.